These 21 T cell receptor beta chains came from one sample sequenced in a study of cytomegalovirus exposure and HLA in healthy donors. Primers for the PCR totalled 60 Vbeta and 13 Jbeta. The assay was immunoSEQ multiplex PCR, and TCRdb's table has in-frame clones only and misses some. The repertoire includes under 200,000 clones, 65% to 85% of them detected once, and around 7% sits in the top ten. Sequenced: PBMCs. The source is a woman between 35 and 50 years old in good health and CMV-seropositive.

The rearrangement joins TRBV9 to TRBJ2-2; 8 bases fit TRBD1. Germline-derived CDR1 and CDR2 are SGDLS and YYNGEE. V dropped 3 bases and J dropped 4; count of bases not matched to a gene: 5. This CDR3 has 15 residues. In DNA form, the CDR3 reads TGTGCCAGCAGCGCAGGGGGCCGGGGCACCGGGGAGCTGTTTTTT. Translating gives CASSAGGRGTGELFF.

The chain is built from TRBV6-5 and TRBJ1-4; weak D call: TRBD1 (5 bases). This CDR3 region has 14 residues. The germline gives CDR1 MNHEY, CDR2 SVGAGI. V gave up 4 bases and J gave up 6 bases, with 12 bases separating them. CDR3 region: CASSSGRAYEKLFF. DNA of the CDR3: TGTGCCAGCAGTTCCGGCAGGGCTTATGAAAAACTGTTTTTT.

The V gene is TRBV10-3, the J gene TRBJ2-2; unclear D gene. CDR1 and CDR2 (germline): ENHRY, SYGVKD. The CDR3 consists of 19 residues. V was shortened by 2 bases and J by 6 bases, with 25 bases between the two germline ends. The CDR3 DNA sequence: TGTGCCATCAGTGAGGCAATCTCCTATTATGATATCGAGTCCGGGGAGCTGTTTTTT. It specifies CAISEAISYYDIESGELFF.

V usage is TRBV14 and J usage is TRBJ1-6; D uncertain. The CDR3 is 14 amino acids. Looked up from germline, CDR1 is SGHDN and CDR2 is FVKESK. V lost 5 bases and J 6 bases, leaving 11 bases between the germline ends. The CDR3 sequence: CASSFQRSNSPLHF. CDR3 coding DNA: TGTGCCAGCAGCTTTCAGCGGAGTAATTCACCCCTCCACTTT.

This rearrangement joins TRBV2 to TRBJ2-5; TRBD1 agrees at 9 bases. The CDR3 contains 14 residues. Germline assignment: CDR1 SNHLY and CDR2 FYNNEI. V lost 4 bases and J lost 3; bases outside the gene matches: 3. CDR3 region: CASSGTGAEETQYF. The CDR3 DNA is TGTGCCAGCAGTGGGACAGGGGCTGAAGAGACCCAGTACTTC.

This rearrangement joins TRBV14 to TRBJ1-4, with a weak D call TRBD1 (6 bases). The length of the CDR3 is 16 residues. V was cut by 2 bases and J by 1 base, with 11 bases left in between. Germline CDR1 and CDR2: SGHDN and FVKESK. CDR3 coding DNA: TGTGCCAGCAGCCAATATACAGGGAGAACTAATGAAAAACTGTTTTTT. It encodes CASSQYTGRTNEKLFF. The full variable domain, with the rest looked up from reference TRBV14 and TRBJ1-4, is EAGVTQFPSHSVIEKGQTVTLRCDPISGHDNLYWYRRVMGKEIKFLLHFVKESKQDESGMPNNRFLAERTGGTYSTLKVQPAELEDSGVYFCASSQYTGRTNEKLFFGSGTQLSVL.

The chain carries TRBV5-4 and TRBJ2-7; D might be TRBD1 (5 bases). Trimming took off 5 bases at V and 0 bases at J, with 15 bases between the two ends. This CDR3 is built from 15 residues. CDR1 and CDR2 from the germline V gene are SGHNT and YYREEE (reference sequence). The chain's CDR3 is CASRQDRPSSYEQYF. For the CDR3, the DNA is TGTGCCAGCAGACAAGACAGACCGAGCTCCTACGAGCAGTACTTC.

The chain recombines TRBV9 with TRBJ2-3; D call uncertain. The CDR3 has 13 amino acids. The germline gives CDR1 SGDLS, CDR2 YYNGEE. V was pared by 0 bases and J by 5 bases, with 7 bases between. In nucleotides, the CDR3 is TGTGCCAGCAGCGTAGCCTGGAGAGATACGCAGTATTTT. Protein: CASSVAWRDTQYF.

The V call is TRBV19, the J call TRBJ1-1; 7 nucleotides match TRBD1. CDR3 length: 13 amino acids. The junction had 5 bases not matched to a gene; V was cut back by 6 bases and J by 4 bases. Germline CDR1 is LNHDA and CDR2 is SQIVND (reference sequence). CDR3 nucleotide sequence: TGTGCCAGTAGCCTAGACAGGGCCACTGAAGCTTTCTTT. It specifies CASSLDRATEAFF.

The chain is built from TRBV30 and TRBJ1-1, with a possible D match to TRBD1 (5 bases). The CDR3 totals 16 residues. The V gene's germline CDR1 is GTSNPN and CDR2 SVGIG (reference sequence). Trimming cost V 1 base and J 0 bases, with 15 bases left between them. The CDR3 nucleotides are TGTGCCTGGAGTGCGGAACAGGTTATCATGAACACTGAAGCTTTCTTT. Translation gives CAWSAEQVIMNTEAFF.

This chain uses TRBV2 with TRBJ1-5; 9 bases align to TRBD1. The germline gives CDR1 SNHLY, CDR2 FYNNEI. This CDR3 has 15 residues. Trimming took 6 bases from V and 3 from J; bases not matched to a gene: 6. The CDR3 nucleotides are TGTGCCAGCAGAGCGGACAGGGGATTCAATCAGCCCCAGCATTTT. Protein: CASRADRGFNQPQHF.

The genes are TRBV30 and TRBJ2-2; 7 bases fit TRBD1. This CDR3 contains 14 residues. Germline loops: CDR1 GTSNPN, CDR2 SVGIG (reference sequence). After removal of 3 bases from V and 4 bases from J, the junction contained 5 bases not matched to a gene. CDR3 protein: CAWRRGQITGELFF. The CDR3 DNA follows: TGTGCCTGGAGAAGGGGGCAGATCACCGGGGAGCTGTTTTTT.

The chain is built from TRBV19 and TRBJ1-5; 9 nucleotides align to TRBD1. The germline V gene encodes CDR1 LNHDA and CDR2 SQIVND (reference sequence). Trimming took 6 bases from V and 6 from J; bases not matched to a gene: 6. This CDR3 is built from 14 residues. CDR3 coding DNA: TGTGCCAGTAGATTGACAGGGGGAGGTCAGCCCCAGCATTTT. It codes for CASRLTGGGQPQHF. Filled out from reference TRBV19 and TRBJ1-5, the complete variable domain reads DGGITQSPKYLFRKEGQNVTLSCEQNLNHDAMYWYRQDPGQGLRLIYYSQIVNDFQKGDIAEGYSVSREKKESFPLTVTSAQKNPTAFYLCASRLTGGGQPQHFGDGTRLSIL.

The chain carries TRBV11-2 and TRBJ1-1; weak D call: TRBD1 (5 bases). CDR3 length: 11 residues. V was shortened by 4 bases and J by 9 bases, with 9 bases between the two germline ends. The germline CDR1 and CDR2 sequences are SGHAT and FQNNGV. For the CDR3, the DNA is TGTGCCAGCAGCTCTACAGGAAAAGCTTTCTTT. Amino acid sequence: CASSSTGKAFF.

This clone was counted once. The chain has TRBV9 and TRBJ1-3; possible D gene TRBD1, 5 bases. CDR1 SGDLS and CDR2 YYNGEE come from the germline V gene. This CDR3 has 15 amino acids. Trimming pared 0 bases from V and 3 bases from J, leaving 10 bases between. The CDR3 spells CASSVATGVGNTIYF. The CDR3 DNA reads TGTGCCAGCAGCGTAGCTACGGGGGTTGGAAACACCATATATTTT.

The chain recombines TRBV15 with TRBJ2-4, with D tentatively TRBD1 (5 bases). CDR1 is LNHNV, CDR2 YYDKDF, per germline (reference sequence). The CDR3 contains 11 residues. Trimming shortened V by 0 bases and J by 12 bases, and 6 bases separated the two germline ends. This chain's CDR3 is CATSREDSQYF. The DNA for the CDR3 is TGTGCCACCAGCAGAGAAGACAGTCAGTACTTC.

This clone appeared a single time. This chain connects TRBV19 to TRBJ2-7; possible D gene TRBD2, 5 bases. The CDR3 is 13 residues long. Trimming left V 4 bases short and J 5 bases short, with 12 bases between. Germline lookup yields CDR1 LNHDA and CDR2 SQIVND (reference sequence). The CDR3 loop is CASSTQTTDEQYF. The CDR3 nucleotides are TGTGCCAGTAGTACCCAGACTACTGACGAGCAGTACTTC.

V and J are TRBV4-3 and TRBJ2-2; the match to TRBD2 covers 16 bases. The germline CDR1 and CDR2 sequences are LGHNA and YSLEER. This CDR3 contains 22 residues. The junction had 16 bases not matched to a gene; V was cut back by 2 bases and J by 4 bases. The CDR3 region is CASSQFYPGTSGGGRGTGELFF. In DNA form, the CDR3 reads TGCGCCAGCAGCCAATTTTATCCCGGGACTAGCGGGGGGGGTCGGGGCACCGGGGAGCTGTTTTTT.

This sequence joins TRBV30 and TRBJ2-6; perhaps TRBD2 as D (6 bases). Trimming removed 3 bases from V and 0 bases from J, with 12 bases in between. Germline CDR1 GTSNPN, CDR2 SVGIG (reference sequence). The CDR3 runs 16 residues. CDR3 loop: CAWRTTGGSGANVLTF. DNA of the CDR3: TGTGCCTGGAGGACCACCGGGGGCTCTGGGGCCAACGTCCTGACTTTC.

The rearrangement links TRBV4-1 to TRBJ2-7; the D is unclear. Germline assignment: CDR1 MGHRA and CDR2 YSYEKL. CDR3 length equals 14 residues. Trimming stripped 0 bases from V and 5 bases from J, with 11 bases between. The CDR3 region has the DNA TGCGCCAGCAGCCAAGATCCTAGTTCGAACGAGCAGTACTTC. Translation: CASSQDPSSNEQYF.

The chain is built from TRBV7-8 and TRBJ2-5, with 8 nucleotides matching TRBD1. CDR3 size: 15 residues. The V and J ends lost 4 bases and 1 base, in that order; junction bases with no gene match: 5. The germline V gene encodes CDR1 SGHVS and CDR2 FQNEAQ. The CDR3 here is CASSSTGVSQETQYF. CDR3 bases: TGTGCCAGCAGCTCGACAGGGGTTTCCCAAGAGACCCAGTACTTC.